This T cell receptor (beta chain) is from a study of shared clonotypes between healthy human individuals. Whole-study findings and limits: Sorted-subset sequencing, rarefaction showed, was incomplete despite large depth.

The run depth of the assay was deep. Assay: immunoSEQ multiplex PCR; the TCRdb copy retains only in-frame clones and omits some. The data show about 1.1 million clones, around three quarters seen once. Germline assignment: CDR1 MDHEN and CDR2 SYDVKM. The CDR3 is 13 residues long. V was clipped by 6 bases and J by 2 bases, with 9 bases between them. Comment on this clone: Its antigen is still unknown.

This clonotype was obtained from a man between 18 and 29 years old in good health. Some clones in this sample may be carry-over from other donors' samples. The chain has TRBV28 and TRBJ2-3, with D unclear. The specimen was memory CD4+ T cells from PBMCs. Subset given: CD45RA-negative fraction. CDR3 DNA: TGTGCCAGCAGCCCAGTTGACACAGATACGCAGTATTTT. Its translation is CASSPVDTDTQYF.